A single sample gave rise to the 29 T cell receptor beta chains below, sequenced in a study of identical twins (dated by TCRdb to the mid-2010s). Library preparation was by 5' RACE. Instrument on record: Illumina HiSeq 2000. Starting from the raw public reads, TCRdb applied fastp trimming at Q25, assembled clones with MiXCR and retained in-frame beta chains. Each record represents a unique CDR3 protein, reported with the most common genes and DNA among its rows. The sample yields roughly 150,000 distinct CDR3 sequences; roughly 3.5% were counted once. The ten largest account for 8.1% of the sample. Sequenced sample: memory T cells sorted from blood. The meaning of the sample's cell subset or site label: CD45RO+ enriched T cells. The receptors here all came from a man aged 18 to 30 in good health.

This clonotype was counted at least ten times. DNA for the CDR3: TGTGCCAGCAGTTTCAGCGAGACCCAGTACTTC. Amino acids: CASSFSETQYF. The chain uses TRBV6-2 or TRBV6-3 and TRBJ2-5; D ambiguous. V dropped 4 bases and J dropped 5 bases, with 5 bases sitting between them. CDR3 length equals 11 residues. Germline V CDR1 and CDR2: MNHEY, SVGEGT.

This clonotype was seen many times. The rearrangement links TRBV5-1 to TRBJ1-1; TRBD1 matches 7 bases. Germline V gives CDR1 SGHRS, CDR2 YFSETQ. J lost 5 bases, V lost 3 bases, and 22 bases had no gene match. This CDR3 contains 19 residues. CDR3 region: CASSSRPLRGMSSGTEAFF. In DNA form, the CDR3 reads TGCGCCAGCAGCTCAAGGCCTCTCAGGGGGATGAGTTCGGGGACTGAAGCTTTCTTT. The full variable domain, in which reference TRBV5-1 and TRBJ1-1 provide the parts outside the CDR3, is KAGVTQTPRYLIKTRGQQVTLSCSPISGHRSVSWYQQTPGQGLQFLFEYFSETQRNKGNFPGRFSGRQFSNSRSEMNVSTLELGDSALYLCASSSRPLRGMSSGTEAFFGQGTRLTVV.

This clonotype was counted at least ten times. This chain links TRBV7-7 with TRBJ2-1, with TRBD1 identical over 7 bases. V gave up 1 base and J gave up 2 bases; unmatched junction bases: 8. From germline, CDR1 is SSHAT and CDR2 FNYEAQ (reference sequence). The CDR3 runs 17 residues. CDR3 DNA sequence: TGTGCCAGCAGCTTAGGGGTCAACAGGGGACCCTACAATGAGCAGTTCTTC. This gives the protein CASSLGVNRGPYNEQFF.

This clonotype was found many times. The rearrangement joins TRBV7-9 to TRBJ2-3; D is possibly TRBD1 or TRBD2 (5 bases each). CDR3 length equals 16 residues. The V gene's germline CDR1 is SEHNR and CDR2 FQNEAQ (reference sequence). Trimming took off 8 bases at V and 4 bases at J, with 22 bases between the two ends. The CDR3: CASVDLGRSRADTQYF. In DNA, the CDR3 is TGTGCCAGCGTCGACTTGGGACGATCTAGGGCAGATACGCAGTATTTT. Drawing the rest from reference TRBV7-9 and TRBJ2-3, the complete variable domain is DTGVSQNPRHKITKRGQNVTFRCDPISEHNRLYWYRQTLGQGPEFLTYFQNEAQLEKSRLLSDRFSAERPKGSFSTLEIQRTEQGDSAMYLCASVDLGRSRADTQYFGPGTRLTVL.

This clonotype was seen many times. The V call is TRBV3-1, the J call TRBJ2-3, with TRBD2 matching over 7 bases. CDR3 length: 17 amino acids. Germline CDR1 reads LGHDT; CDR2 reads YNNKEL (reference sequence). Unmatched junction bases numbered 8, after V lost 0 bases and J lost 2 bases. This CDR3 is CASSQDRVAGLTDTQYF. DNA of the CDR3: TGTGCCAGCAGCCAAGACCGAGTAGCGGGCCTCACAGATACGCAGTATTTT.

Many counts were recorded for this clonotype. The V gene is TRBV7-2, the J gene TRBJ1-2; D not certain. The CDR3 runs 13 residues. V lost 1 base to trimming and J lost 8 bases, with 11 bases between them. Germline loops: CDR1 SGHTA, CDR2 FQGNSA. Here the CDR3 reads CASSLGILDGYTF. The CDR3, as DNA: TGTGCCAGCAGCTTAGGTATTTTGGACGGCTACACCTTC.

This clonotype was observed at least ten times. The chain is built from TRBV7-7 and TRBJ2-2, with 7 bases fitting TRBD1. From germline, CDR1 is SSHAT and CDR2 FNYEAQ (reference sequence). Unmatched junction bases numbered 7, after V lost 5 bases and J lost 7 bases. The CDR3 runs to 14 residues. CDR3 residues: CASSRGQSSGELFF. Written as DNA, the CDR3 is TGTGCCAGCAGCAGGGGGCAAAGCAGCGGGGAGCTGTTTTTT. Full variable domain (outside the CDR3, taken from reference TRBV7-7 and TRBJ2-2): GAGVSQSPRYKVTKRGQDVTLRCDPISSHATLYWYQQALGQGPEFLTYFNYEAQPDKSGLPSDRFSAERPEGSISTLTIQRTEQRDSAMYRCASSRGQSSGELFFGEGSRLTVL.

This clonotype occurred many times. This chain joins TRBV10-3 and TRBJ2-5, with TRBD2 identical over 11 bases. The V gene end was trimmed by 6 bases and the J gene end by 5 bases; junction bases not matched to a gene: 8. The CDR3 spans 15 residues. Germline lookup yields CDR1 ENHRY and CDR2 SYGVKD. The DNA of the CDR3 is TGTGCCATCAGCCTACTAGCGGGAGTGGATGAGACCCAGTACTTC. It codes for CAISLLAGVDETQYF.

At least ten counts were recorded for this clonotype. This chain connects TRBV28 to TRBJ2-1; D not resolved. V shed 4 bases and J shed 0 bases, with 7 bases lying between them. Germline CDR1 and CDR2: MDHEN and SYDVKM. The CDR3 is made up of 14 amino acids. The CDR3 here is CASSSTGSYNEQFF. CDR3 bases: TGTGCCAGCAGTTCGACGGGCTCCTACAATGAGCAGTTCTTC.

This clonotype was recorded at least ten times. This chain connects TRBV7-3 to TRBJ2-5; 9 bases map to TRBD2. The CDR3 extends over 14 amino acids. V lost 4 bases, J lost 5 bases, and 5 bases stayed unmatched. Germline lookup yields CDR1 SGHTA and CDR2 FQGTGA. CDR3 protein: CASSSAGGPETQYF. The CDR3 bases are TGTGCCAGCAGCTCTGCGGGAGGGCCTGAGACCCAGTACTTC.

This clonotype was counted many times. This chain connects TRBV9 to TRBJ2-7, with D uncertain. V gave up 2 bases and J gave up 2 bases, with 11 bases separating them. This CDR3 contains 14 residues. The V gene's germline CDR1 is SGDLS and CDR2 YYNGEE. The CDR3 loop reads CASSVSDSPYEQYF. In nucleotides, the CDR3 is TGTGCCAGCAGCGTCTCAGATTCCCCCTACGAGCAGTACTTC.

This clonotype was picked up many times. CDR3 nucleotide sequence: TGTGCCAGCAGTTTTGGGGACAGAGCAAAACTGTTTTTT. Protein: CASSFGDRAKLFF. The chain combines TRBV12-3 or TRBV12-4 with TRBJ1-4; 7 bases fit TRBD1. Trimming took 3 bases from V and 10 from J; bases not matched to a gene: 5. CDR3 length: 13 amino acids.

This clonotype has a count of ten or more. The CDR3 sequence is CASSFALDLAKNIQYF. CDR3 bases: TGTGCCAGCAGCTTCGCACTCGATTTAGCCAAAAACATTCAGTACTTC. The chain has TRBV7-2 and TRBJ2-4; D gene ambiguous. The V end was cut by 3 bases, the J end by 0 bases, with 12 bases between. This CDR3 is 16 amino acids long. CDR1 SGHTA and CDR2 FQGNSA come from the germline V gene.

This clonotype was seen ten or more times. This rearrangement joins TRBV5-1 to TRBJ2-1, with 8 bases matching TRBD1. The CDR3 is made up of 15 amino acids. Per the germline V gene, CDR1 is SGHRS and CDR2 is YFSETQ. Trimming removed 2 bases from V and 5 bases from J; junction bases left unmatched: 6. DNA of the CDR3: TGCGCCAGCAGCTTTTACAGGGGGACAAACAATGAGCAGTTCTTC. Encoded protein: CASSFYRGTNNEQFF.

This clonotype has a count of ten or more. The CDR3: CASSLVGYTKQFF. The DNA of the CDR3 is TGTGCCAGCAGCTTAGTCGGCTATACTAAGCAGTTCTTC. The gene calls are TRBV11-2 and TRBJ2-1; the D is unclear. V was shortened by 1 base and J by 11 bases, with 12 bases between the two germline ends. The length of the CDR3 is 13 residues. CDR1 and CDR2 (germline): SGHAT, FQNNGV.

The chain couples TRBV5-1 to TRBJ2-5; a weak D match, TRBD1 (6 bases). CDR1 is SGHRS and CDR2 is YFSETQ in the germline V gene. CDR3 length: 15 amino acids. V shed 0 bases and J shed 1 base, with 10 bases lying between them. Here the CDR3 DNA reads TGCGCCAGCAGCTTGGATGTGGGGGCCCAAGAGACCCAGTACTTC. It is translated as CASSLDVGAQETQYF. Together with reference TRBV5-1 and TRBJ2-5, the CDR3 gives the full variable domain: KAGVTQTPRYLIKTRGQQVTLSCSPISGHRSVSWYQQTPGQGLQFLFEYFSETQRNKGNFPGRFSGRQFSNSRSEMNVSTLELGDSALYLCASSLDVGAQETQYFGPGTRLLVL.

This clonotype was seen a handful of times. The chain links TRBV6-1 to TRBJ1-1; TRBD1 matches at 9 bases. The V gene's germline CDR1 is MNHNS and CDR2 SASEGT. J lost 6 bases, V lost 6 bases, and 8 bases had no gene match. This CDR3 comprises 14 residues. CDR3 loop: CASSTGQGSPEAFF. The CDR3 DNA reads as TGTGCCAGCAGCACGGGACAGGGTAGCCCTGAAGCTTTCTTT.

The sample holds many counts of this clonotype. The chain uses TRBV10-1 and TRBJ2-2; 9 bases match TRBD2. Trimming cost V 3 bases and J 1 base; bases outside gene matches: 9. Germline values: CDR1 WNHNN, CDR2 SYGVQD (reference sequence). The CDR3 spans 18 residues. CDR3 amino acids: CASSEASGKPRNTGELFF. CDR3 bases: TGCGCCAGCAGTGAAGCTAGCGGGAAACCCCGGAACACCGGGGAGCTGTTTTTT.

The rearrangement links TRBV7-2 to TRBJ2-5; 12 bases match TRBD2. Germline V lookup: CDR1 SGHTA, CDR2 FQGNSA. The CDR3 totals 16 residues. The ends lost 5 bases at V and 4 bases at J; junction bases unmatched: 8. The CDR3 DNA follows: TGTGCCAGCAGCGCGCCTAGCGGGAGGGGGGCAGAGACCCAGTACTTC. This translates into CASSAPSGRGAETQYF.

This clonotype was detected ten times or more. V gene TRBV28 combines with J gene TRBJ2-7; 9 bases align to TRBD1. After removal of 6 bases from V and 2 bases from J, the junction contained 8 bases not matched to a gene. The CDR3 sequence is 15 residues long. Germline CDR1 MDHEN, CDR2 SYDVKM. The CDR3 protein is CASRGTGWEPYEQYF. As DNA, the CDR3 is TGTGCCAGCAGGGGGACAGGGTGGGAACCCTACGAGCAGTACTTC. The full variable domain, in which reference TRBV28 and TRBJ2-7 provide the parts outside the CDR3, is DVKVTQSSRYLVKRTGEKVFLECVQDMDHENMFWYRQDPGLGLRLIYFSYDVKMKEKGDIPEGYSVSREKKERFSLILESASTNQTSMYLCASRGTGWEPYEQYFGPGTRLTVT.

This clonotype came up many times. The chain combines TRBV25-1 with TRBJ1-6; D ambiguous. The CDR3 contains 15 residues. Germline CDR1 reads MGHDK; CDR2 reads SYGVNS. V was shortened by 1 base and J by 8 bases, with 12 bases between the two germline ends. CDR3 sequence reads: CASSEFKGVHSPLHF. Written as DNA, the CDR3 is TGTGCCAGCAGTGAATTTAAGGGCGTTCATTCACCCCTCCACTTT.

This clonotype occurred many times. The V call is TRBV12-3 or TRBV12-4, the J call TRBJ2-1; perhaps TRBD2 as D (7 bases). The CDR3 spans 14 residues. V was trimmed by 2 bases and J by 7 bases, leaving 12 bases between them. CDR3: CASSLIGGGNEQFF. The CDR3 coding sequence is TGTGCCAGCAGTTTAATAGGGGGGGGTAATGAGCAGTTCTTC.

The CDR3 loop reads CASSPGTARGTDTQYF. The CDR3 DNA follows: TGTGCCAGCAGCCCGGGGACCGCCCGAGGCACAGATACGCAGTATTTT. The rearrangement uses TRBV11-2 and TRBJ2-3; D possibly matches TRBD1 or TRBD2 (5 bases each). Germline V lookup: CDR1 SGHAT, CDR2 FQNNGV. The CDR3 runs to 16 residues. The germline V and J ends were trimmed by 5 bases and 1 base, with 16 bases remaining between them.

This clonotype was observed many times. V is TRBV3-1 and J is TRBJ2-2, with TRBD2 matching over 8 bases. Trimming cost V 6 bases and J 3 bases; bases outside gene matches: 6. Germline CDR1 is LGHDT and CDR2 is YNNKEL (reference sequence). The CDR3 spans 15 residues. This CDR3 reads CASRPGGLDTGELFF. The CDR3 bases are TGTGCCAGCAGACCGGGAGGGCTGGACACCGGGGAGCTGTTTTTT. Variable domain in full (rest from reference TRBV3-1 and TRBJ2-2): DTAVSQTPKYLVTQMGNDKSIKCEQNLGHDTMYWYKQDSKKFLKIMFSYNNKELIINETVPNRFSPKSPDKAHLNLHINSLELGDSAVYFCASRPGGLDTGELFFGEGSRLTVL.

This clonotype was counted many times. The V gene is TRBV5-1, the J gene TRBJ2-3, with D tentatively TRBD1 or TRBD2 (6 bases each). Germline CDR1 SGHRS, CDR2 YFSETQ. This CDR3 comprises 20 residues. Deletions cut 4 bases from V and 3 bases from J, with 30 bases between. The CDR3 DNA follows: TGCGCCAGCAGCCGGGGAAATAACGCGGCTGGGAGGACAGTGACAGATACGCAGTATTTT. Its translation: CASSRGNNAAGRTVTDTQYF.

Ten or more counts support this clonotype. V gene TRBV4-3 combines with J gene TRBJ2-7; TRBD1 might be the D (6 bases). The length of the CDR3 is 17 residues. V lost 0 bases and J 3 bases, leaving 18 bases between the germline ends. CDR1 LGHNA and CDR2 YSLEER come from the germline V gene. The CDR3, as DNA: TGCGCCAGCAGCCAAGATTATGGGGGCGGACAGATCTACGAGCAGTACTTC. This translates into CASSQDYGGGQIYEQYF.

This clonotype was seen a few times. This sequence may be a read error, since a much larger clone differs from it by one base. The chain employs TRBV20-1 and TRBJ2-7; maybe TRBD2 (5 bases). Germline-derived CDR1 and CDR2 are DFQATT and SNEGSKA (reference sequence). Trimming stripped 3 bases from V and 4 bases from J, with 16 bases between. The CDR3 length is 14 residues. Written as DNA, the CDR3 is TGCAGTGCTAGGGCTGTGGACTTCCCATACGAGCAGTACTTC. Translated: CSARAVDFPYEQYF.

This clonotype was seen ten or more times. V usage is TRBV4-1 and J usage is TRBJ2-5; 11 bases line up with TRBD2. Germline trimming cut 7 bases from V and 5 bases from J; bases unmatched to any gene: 12. The CDR3 extends over 16 amino acids. Germline loops: CDR1 MGHRA, CDR2 YSYEKL. As DNA, the CDR3 is TGCGCCAGCACTGGGCTTAGCGGGAGGGGGATGGAGACCCAGTACTTC. It encodes CASTGLSGRGMETQYF.

Many counts were recorded for this clonotype. This sequence joins TRBV4-1 and TRBJ2-7; perhaps TRBD2 as D (6 bases). Germline CDR1 reads MGHRA; CDR2 reads YSYEKL. The CDR3 is 16 residues long. The V end was cut by 4 bases, the J end by 1 base, with 17 bases between. The CDR3 nucleotides read TGCGCCAGCAGCCGGTCGAATAGCGGAGATTCCTACGAGCAGTACGTC. It translates to CASSRSNSGDSYEQYV.